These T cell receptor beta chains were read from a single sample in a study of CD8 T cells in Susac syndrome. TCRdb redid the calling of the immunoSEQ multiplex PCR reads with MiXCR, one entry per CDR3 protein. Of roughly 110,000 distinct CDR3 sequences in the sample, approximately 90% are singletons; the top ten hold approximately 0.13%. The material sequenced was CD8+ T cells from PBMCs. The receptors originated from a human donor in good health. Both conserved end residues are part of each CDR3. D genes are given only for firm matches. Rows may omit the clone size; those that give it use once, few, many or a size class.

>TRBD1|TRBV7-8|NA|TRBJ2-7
TGTGCCAGCAGCCTAACCCCGGGACAGGGGTACGAGCAGTACTTC
CASSLTPGQGYEQYF
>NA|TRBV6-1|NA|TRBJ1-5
TGTGCCAGCAAACCCTTCGACGGCGGACCGGAGTCCCAGCATTTT
CASKPFDGGPESQHF
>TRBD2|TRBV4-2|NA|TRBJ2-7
TGTGCCAGCAGCCAAGAGTTGGGACTAGTGCCTTACGAGCAGTACTTC
CASSQELGLVPYEQYF
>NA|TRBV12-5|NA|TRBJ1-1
TGTGCTAGTGGCCATCTCGGGGGGGACACTGAAGCTTTCTTT
CASGHLGGDTEAFF
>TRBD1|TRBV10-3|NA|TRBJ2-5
TGTGCCATCAGTGAGTCAAGATTCCGGGACAGGGGGGAAGAGACCCAGTACTTC
CAISESRFRDRGEETQYF
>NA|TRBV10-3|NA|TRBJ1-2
TGTGCCATCAGTGACACCGTTTTTGGAATCAACTATGGCTACACCTTC
CAISDTVFGINYGYTF
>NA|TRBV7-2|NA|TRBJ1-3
TGTGCCAGCGCTACCGGCTCTGGAAACACCATATATTTT
CASATGSGNTIYF
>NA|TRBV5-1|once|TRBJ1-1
TGCGCCAGCAACTCCGAGGGTACAGGGCTCCGGGCTTTCTTT
CASNSEGTGLRAFF
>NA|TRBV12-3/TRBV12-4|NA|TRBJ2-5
TGTGCCAGCAGTTACGGCGAGGGGTCCCAGTACTTC
CASSYGEGSQYF
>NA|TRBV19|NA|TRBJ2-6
TGTGCCAGTAGTACCGGGGGATTTGCTGGGGCCAACGTCCTGACTTTC
CASSTGGFAGANVLTF
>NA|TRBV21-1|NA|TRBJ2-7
TGTGCCAGCAGCAAAGCGGAGACTAGCGGGAGGGCCGATTACGAGCAGTACTTC
CASSKAETSGRADYEQYF
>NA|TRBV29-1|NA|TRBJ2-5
TGCAGCGTTACCCCAGGGGAGACCCAGTACTTC
CSVTPGETQYF
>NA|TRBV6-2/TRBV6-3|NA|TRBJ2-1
TGTGCCAGCAGTTACGGAAGCCCGGCCTACAATGAGCAGTTCTTC
CASSYGSPAYNEQFF
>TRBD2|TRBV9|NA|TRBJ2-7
TGTGCCAGCAGCGCGACCGGGACTAGCGGGGGGTCCGAGCAGTACTTC
CASSATGTSGGSEQYF
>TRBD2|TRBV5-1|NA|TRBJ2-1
TGCGCCAGCACCTCTAGCGGGGGGTTTAACAATGAGCAGTTCTTC
CASTSSGGFNNEQFF
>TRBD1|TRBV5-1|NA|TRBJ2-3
TGCGCCAGCAGCTTGCCCGGACAGGGCCTAGGGGATACGCAGTATTTT
CASSLPGQGLGDTQYF
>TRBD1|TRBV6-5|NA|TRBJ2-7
TGTGCCAGCAGTACCGGAACAGGGGTAAATGGGGAGCAGTACTTC
CASSTGTGVNGEQYF
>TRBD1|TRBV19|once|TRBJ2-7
TGTGCCAGTAGCGTCGCCGCAGGGGGTAACTACGAGCAGTACTTC
CASSVAAGGNYEQYF
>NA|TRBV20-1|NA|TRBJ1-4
TGCAGTGCAGCCGACAGAAGGCCTAATGAAAAACTGTTTTTT
CSAADRRPNEKLFF
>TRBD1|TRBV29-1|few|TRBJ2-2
TGCAGCGTGCCGGGACAGGGGGCCGACGGGGAGCTGTTTTTT
CSVPGQGADGELFF
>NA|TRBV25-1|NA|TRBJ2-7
TGTGCCAGCAGTGAGCCCTGGGGAGAGCAGTACTTC
CASSEPWGEQYF
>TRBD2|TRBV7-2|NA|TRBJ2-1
TGTGCCAGCATCCCCCCGGGAGGCTCCTACAATGAGCAGTTCTTC
CASIPPGGSYNEQFF
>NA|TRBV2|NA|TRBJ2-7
TGTGCCAGCAGTGGGCTCAGGGAGATCTACGAGCAGTACTTC
CASSGLREIYEQYF
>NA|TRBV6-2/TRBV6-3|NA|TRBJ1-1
TGTGCCAGCACCAGATTGAACACTGAAGCTTTCTTT
CASTRLNTEAFF
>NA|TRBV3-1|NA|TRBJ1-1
TGTGCCAGCGGACCTGACGGGACGGGCCCCGGGACTGAAGCTTTCTTT
CASGPDGTGPGTEAFF
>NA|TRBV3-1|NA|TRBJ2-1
TGTGCCAGCAGCCAAGGGGGATCGAGGTATGAGCAGTTCTTC
CASSQGGSRYEQFF
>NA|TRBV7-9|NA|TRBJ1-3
TGTGCCAGCCGGCCGAGAGACTCTGAAAACACCATATATTTT
CASRPRDSENTIYF
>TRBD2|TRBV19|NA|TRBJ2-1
TGTGCCAGTAGTATAGTCCGGGGGGGGAAGGCATGGTACAATGAGCAGTTCTTC
CASSIVRGGKAWYNEQFF
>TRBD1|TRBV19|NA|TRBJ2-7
TGTGCCAGTAGTATTAGACAGGGCTCCTACGAGCAGTACTTC
CASSIRQGSYEQYF
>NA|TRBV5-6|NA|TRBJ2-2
TGTGCCAGCAGCCGAGGGGGGCCCGGGGAGCTGTTTTTT
CASSRGGPGELFF
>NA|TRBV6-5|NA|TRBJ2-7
TGTGCCAGCAGTTACTCGGACGGGACACAGCCAAAAGACGAGCAGTACTTC
CASSYSDGTQPKDEQYF
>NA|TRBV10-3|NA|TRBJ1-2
TGTGCCATCAGGGGACCCAGAGACTATGGCTACACCTTC
CAIRGPRDYGYTF
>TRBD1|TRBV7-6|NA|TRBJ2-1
TGTGCCAGCAGCTTAGCGGTAGGCGGGACAGGATTTATACATGAGCAGTTCTTC
CASSLAVGGTGFIHEQFF
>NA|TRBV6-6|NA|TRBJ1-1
TGTGCCAGCAGCCCACAGGGTCCTCTCACTGAAGCTTTCTTT
CASSPQGPLTEAFF
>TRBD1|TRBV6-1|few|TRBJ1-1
TGTGCCAACAGGGGGCGCGACACTGAAGCTTTCTTT
CANRGRDTEAFF
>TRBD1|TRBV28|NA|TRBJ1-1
TGTGCCAGCACCTCGACAGGGGGGTACACTGAAGCTTTCTTT
CASTSTGGYTEAFF
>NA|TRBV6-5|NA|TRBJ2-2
TGTGCCAGCAGTTACTCCTCTGGCCACCGTACCGGGGAGCTGTTTTTT
CASSYSSGHRTGELFF
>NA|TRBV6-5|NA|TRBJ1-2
TGTGCCAGCAGTTACGGGGTTAACTATGGCTACACCTTC
CASSYGVNYGYTF
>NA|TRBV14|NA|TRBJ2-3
TGTGCCAGCAGCCTTACGGGCACAGATACGCAGTATTTT
CASSLTGTDTQYF
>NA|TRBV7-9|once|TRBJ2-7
TGTGCCAGCAGCTTCGAGACGGAGAACTACGAGCAGTACTTC
CASSFETENYEQYF
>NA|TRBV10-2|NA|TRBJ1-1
TGCGCCAGCAGTGACCCGACGGGATCGAACACTGAAGCTTTCTTT
CASSDPTGSNTEAFF
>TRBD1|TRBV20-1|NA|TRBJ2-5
TGCAGTGCTGCAACGACAGGGATGTACCAAGAGACCCAGTACTTC
CSAATTGMYQETQYF
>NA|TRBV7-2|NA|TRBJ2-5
TGTGCCAGCTCGCCGAAAGAGACCCAGTACTTC
CASSPKETQYF
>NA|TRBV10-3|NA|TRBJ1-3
TGTGCCATCAGCCATAGCTCTGGAAACACCATATATTTT
CAISHSSGNTIYF
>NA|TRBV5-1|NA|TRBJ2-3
TGCGCCAGCAGCTTCAATGGGAGACCCACAGATACGCAGTATTTT
CASSFNGRPTDTQYF
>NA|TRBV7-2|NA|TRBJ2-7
TGTGCCAGCAGCTTAGTAGGGTTCGGCGAGCAGTACTTC
CASSLVGFGEQYF
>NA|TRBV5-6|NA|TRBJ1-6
TGTGCCAGCAGTCCCGGACAGAGGGAGGCACCCCTCCACTTT
CASSPGQREAPLHF
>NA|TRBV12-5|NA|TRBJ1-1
TGTGCTAGTGGTTTGTCACCCGGGGCTGAAGCTTTCTTT
CASGLSPGAEAFF
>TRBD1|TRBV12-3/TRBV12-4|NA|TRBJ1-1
TGTGCCAGCAGTTTAAGTGCAGGGGGCAACACTGAAGCTTTCTTT
CASSLSAGGNTEAFF
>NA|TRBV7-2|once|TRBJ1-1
TGTGCCAGCAGCTTACGGTGGGTCCAAAACACTGAAGCTTTCTTT
CASSLRWVQNTEAFF
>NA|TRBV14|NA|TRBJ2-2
NA
CASSPSHRDILAPGSCFF
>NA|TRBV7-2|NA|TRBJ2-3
TGTGCCAGCAGCTTAGCGACCGGGAGCACAGATACGCAGTATTTT
CASSLATGSTDTQYF
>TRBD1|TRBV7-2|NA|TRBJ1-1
TGTGCCAGCAGCGTACCAGGGGGCCGGACTGAAGCTTTCTTT
CASSVPGGRTEAFF
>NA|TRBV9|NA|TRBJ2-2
NA
CASSVGGGQPGSCFF
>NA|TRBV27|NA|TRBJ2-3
TGTGCCAGCACCTTGGGGACAGATACGCAGTATTTT
CASTLGTDTQYF
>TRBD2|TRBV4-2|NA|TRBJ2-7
TGTGCCAGCAGCCAAGGGCATCCGGGACTAGGGGCCTACGAGCAGTACTTC
CASSQGHPGLGAYEQYF
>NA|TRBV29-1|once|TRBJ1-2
TGCAGCGTGGGGACGGATACTATCTATGGCTACACCTTC
CSVGTDTIYGYTF
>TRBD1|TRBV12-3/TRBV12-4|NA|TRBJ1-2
TGTGCCAGCAGCCGACAGGGCGGGCTTGGCTACACCTTC
CASSRQGGLGYTF